This TCR beta chain is from a study of shared clonotypes between healthy human individuals. Whole-study context: Donors had three CD4 naive, three CD4 memory, two CD8 naive and one CD8 memory plate apiece.

Sequenced by immunoSEQ multiplex PCR; TCRdb stores in-frame clones only, minus some. The sample holds roughly 600,000 clones, roughly 98% seen once. The germline CDR1 and CDR2 sequences are MNHEY and SMNVEV (reference sequence). This CDR3 is built from 15 residues. With V trimmed by 8 bases and J by 2 bases, 12 bases remained unmatched. Naive CD8 cells comprised CD45RO-negative, CCR7-positively selected cells, excluding terminally differentiated effector memory CD45RA+ cells. Healthy HIV-negative adults without recent acute infections or vaccinations served as donors. The material sequenced was naive CD8+ T cells sorted from blood. This clonotype was sampled from a man younger than 45 in good health. This chain uses TRBV27 with TRBJ2-7; 7 bases align to TRBD2. The CDR3 DNA follows: TGTGCCAGCTCATCACGGGTAGCGGGTACCTACGAGCAGTACTTC. It translates to CASSSRVAGTYEQYF.